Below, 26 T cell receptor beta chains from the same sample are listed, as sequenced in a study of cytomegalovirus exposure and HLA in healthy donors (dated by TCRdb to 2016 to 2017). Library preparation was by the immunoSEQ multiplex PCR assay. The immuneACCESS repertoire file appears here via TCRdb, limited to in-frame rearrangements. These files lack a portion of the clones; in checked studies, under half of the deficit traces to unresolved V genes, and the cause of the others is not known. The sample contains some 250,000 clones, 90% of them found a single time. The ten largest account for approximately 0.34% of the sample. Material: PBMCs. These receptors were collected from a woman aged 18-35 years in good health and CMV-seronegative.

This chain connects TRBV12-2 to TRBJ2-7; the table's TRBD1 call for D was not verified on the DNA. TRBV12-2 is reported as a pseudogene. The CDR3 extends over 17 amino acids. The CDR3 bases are TGTGCAAGTCGCTTAGCGAACGGTGGGCCCAGCTCCTACGAGCAGTACGTC. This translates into CASRLANGGPSSYEQYV.

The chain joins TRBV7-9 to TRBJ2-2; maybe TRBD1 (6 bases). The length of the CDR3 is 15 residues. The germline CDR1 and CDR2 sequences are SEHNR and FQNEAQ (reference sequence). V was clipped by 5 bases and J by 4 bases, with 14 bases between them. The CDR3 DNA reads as TGTGCCAGCAGCCTTTTCCAGGGGAGCACCGGGGAGCTGTTTTTT. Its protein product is CASSLFQGSTGELFF.

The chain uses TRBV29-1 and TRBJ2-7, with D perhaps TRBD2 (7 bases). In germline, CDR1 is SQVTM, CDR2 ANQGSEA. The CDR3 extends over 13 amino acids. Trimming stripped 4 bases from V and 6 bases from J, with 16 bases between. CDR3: CSVGAGEGSEQYF. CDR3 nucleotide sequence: TGCAGCGTTGGGGCAGGGGAGGGCTCCGAGCAGTACTTC.

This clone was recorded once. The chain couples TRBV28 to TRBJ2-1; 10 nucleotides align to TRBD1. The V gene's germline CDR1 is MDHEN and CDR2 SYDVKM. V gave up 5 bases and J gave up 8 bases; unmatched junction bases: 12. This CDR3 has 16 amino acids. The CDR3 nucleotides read TGTGCCAGCAGTGCCCTGGGACAGGGGTTTATGGATGAGCAGTTCTTC. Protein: CASSALGQGFMDEQFF.

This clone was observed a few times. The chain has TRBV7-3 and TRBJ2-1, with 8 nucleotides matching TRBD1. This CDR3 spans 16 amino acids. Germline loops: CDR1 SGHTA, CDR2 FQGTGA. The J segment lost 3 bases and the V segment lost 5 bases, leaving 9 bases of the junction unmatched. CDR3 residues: CASSLWTGKGYNEQFF. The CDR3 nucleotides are TGTGCCAGCAGCCTATGGACAGGGAAGGGCTACAATGAGCAGTTCTTC.

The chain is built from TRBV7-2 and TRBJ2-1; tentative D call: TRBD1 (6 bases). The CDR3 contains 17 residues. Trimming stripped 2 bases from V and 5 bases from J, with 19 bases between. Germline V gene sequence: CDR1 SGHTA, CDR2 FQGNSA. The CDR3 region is CASSLRISGGGHNEQFF. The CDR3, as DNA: TGTGCCAGCAGCTTAAGGATTAGTGGGGGCGGACACAATGAGCAGTTCTTC.

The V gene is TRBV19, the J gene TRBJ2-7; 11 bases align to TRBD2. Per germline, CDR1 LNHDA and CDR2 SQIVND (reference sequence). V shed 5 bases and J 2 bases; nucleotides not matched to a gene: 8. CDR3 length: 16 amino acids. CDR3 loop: CASSDVVAGGTYEQYF. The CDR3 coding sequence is TGTGCCAGTAGTGATGTCGTAGCGGGGGGGACCTACGAGCAGTACTTC.

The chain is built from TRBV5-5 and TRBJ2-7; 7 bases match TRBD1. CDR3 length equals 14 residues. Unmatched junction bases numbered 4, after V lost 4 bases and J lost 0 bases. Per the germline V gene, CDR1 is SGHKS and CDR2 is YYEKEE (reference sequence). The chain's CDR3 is CASSTGTASYEQYF. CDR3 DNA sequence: TGTGCCAGCAGCACCGGGACAGCCTCCTACGAGCAGTACTTC.

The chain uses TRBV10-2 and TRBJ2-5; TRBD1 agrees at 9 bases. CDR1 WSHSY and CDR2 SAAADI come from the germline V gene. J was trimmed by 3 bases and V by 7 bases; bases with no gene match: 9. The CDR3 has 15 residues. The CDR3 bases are TGCGCCAGCAAAGAACCGGGACAGGGTGAAGAGACCCAGTACTTC. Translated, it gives CASKEPGQGEETQYF.

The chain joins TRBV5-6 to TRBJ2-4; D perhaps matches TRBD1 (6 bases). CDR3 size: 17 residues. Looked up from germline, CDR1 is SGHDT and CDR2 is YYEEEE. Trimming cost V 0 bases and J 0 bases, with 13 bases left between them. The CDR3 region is CASSLAGTFIAKNIQYF. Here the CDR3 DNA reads TGTGCCAGCAGCTTGGCCGGGACATTTATAGCCAAAAACATTCAGTACTTC.

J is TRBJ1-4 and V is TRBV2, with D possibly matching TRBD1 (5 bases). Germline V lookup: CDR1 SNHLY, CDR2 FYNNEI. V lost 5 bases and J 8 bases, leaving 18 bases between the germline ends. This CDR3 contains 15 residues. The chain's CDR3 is CASSFPGGVREKLFF. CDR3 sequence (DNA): TGTGCCAGCAGTTTTCCCGGAGGGGTTCGAGAAAAACTGTTTTTT.

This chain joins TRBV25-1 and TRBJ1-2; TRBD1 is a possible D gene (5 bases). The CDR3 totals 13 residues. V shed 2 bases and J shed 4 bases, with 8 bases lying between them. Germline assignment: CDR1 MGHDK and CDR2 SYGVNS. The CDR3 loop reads CASSEGTTYGYTF. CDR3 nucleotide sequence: TGTGCCAGCAGTGAAGGGACTACCTATGGCTACACCTTC.

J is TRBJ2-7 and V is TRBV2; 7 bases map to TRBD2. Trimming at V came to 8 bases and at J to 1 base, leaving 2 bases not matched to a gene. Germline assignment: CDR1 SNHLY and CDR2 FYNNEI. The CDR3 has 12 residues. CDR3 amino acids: CASLGGSYEQYF. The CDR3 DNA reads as TGTGCCAGCCTCGGGGGGTCCTACGAGCAGTACTTC.

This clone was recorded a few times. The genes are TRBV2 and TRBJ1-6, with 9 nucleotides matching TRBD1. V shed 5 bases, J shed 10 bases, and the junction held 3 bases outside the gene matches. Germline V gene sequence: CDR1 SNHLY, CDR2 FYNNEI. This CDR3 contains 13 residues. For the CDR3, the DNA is TGTGCCAGCAGTAGGACAGGGGCCTCACCCCTCCACTTT. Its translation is CASSRTGASPLHF.

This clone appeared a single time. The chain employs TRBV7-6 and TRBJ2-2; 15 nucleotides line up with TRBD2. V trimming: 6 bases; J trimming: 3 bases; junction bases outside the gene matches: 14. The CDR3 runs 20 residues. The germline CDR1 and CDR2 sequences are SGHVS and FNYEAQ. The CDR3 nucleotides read TGTGCCAGCAGTCCTAACCACAGGGGACTAGCGGGGGGAGACACCGGGGAGCTGTTTTTT. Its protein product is CASSPNHRGLAGGDTGELFF. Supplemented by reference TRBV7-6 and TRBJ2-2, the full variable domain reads GAGVSQSPRYKVTKRGQDVALRCDPISGHVSLYWYRQALGQGPEFLTYFNYEAQQDKSGLPNDRFSAERPEGSISTLTIQRTEQRDSAMYRCASSPNHRGLAGGDTGELFFGEGSRLTVL.

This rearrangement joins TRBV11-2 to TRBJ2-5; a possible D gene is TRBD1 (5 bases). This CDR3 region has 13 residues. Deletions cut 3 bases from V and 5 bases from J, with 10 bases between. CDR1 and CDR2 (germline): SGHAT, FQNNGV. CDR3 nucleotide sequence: TGTGCCAGCAGCTTGGGGCGTTGGGAGACCCAGTACTTC. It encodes CASSLGRWETQYF.

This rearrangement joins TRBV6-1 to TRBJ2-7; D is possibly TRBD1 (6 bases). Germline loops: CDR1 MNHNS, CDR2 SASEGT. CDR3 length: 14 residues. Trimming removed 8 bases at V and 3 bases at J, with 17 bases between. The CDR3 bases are TGTGCCAGCCGGGCTGGGGGCTGGGACTACGAGCAGTACGTC. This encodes CASRAGGWDYEQYV.

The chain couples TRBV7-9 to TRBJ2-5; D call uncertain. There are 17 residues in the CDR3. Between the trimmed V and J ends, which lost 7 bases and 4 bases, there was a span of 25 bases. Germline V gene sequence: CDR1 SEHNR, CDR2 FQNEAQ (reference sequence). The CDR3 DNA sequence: TGTGCCAGCACCGTACGGTACGGCCCGGGTTCCGTAGAGACCCAGTACTTC. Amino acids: CASTVRYGPGSVETQYF. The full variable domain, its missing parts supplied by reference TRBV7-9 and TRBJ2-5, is DTGVSQNPRHKITKRGQNVTFRCDPISEHNRLYWYRQTLGQGPEFLTYFQNEAQLEKSRLLSDRFSAERPKGSFSTLEIQRTEQGDSAMYLCASTVRYGPGSVETQYFGPGTRLLVL.

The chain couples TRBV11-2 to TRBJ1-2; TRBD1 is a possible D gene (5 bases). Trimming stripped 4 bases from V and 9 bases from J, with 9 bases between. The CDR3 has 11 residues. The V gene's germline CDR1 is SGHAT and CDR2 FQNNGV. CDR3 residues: CASSSRQSYTF. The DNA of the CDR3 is TGTGCCAGCAGCTCCCGACAGAGCTACACCTTC. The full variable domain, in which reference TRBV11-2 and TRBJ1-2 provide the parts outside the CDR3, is EAGVAQSPRYKIIEKRQSVAFWCNPISGHATLYWYQQILGQGPKLLIQFQNNGVVDDSQLPKDRFSAERLKGVDSTLKIQPAKLEDSAVYLCASSSRQSYTFGSGTRLTVV.

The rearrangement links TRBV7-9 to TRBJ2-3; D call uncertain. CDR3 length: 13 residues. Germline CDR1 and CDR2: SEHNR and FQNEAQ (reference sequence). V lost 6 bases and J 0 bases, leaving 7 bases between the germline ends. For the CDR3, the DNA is TGTGCCAGCAGACACCTTAGCACAGATACGCAGTATTTT. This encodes CASRHLSTDTQYF.

CDR3 region: CASSSDLYSGNTIYF. The CDR3 DNA reads TGTGCCAGCAGCTCCGACTTATACTCTGGAAACACCATATATTTT. The chain links TRBV9 to TRBJ1-3; D is ambiguous. Trimming pared 4 bases from V and 0 bases from J, leaving 11 bases between. This CDR3 has 15 amino acids. Germline V gene lookup returns CDR1 SGDLS and CDR2 YYNGEE.

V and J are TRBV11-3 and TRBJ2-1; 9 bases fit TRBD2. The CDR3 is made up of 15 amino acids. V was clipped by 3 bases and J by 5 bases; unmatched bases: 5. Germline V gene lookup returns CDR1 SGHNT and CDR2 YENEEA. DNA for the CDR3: TGTGCCAGCAGCTTCTCTAGCGGGGTTGACAATGAGCAGTTCTTC. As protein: CASSFSSGVDNEQFF.

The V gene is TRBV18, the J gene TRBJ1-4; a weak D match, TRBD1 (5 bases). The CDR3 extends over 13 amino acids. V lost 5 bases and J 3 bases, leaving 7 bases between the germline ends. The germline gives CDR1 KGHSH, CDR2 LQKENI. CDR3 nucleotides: TGTGCCAGCTCAAGGGGTTCTAATGAAAAACTGTTTTTT. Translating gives CASSRGSNEKLFF.

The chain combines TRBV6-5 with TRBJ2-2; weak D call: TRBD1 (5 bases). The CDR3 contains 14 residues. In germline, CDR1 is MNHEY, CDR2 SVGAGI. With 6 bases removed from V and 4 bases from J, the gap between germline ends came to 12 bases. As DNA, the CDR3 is TGTGCCAGCAGCTATGACAGAAGCACCGGGGAGCTGTTTTTT. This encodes CASSYDRSTGELFF.

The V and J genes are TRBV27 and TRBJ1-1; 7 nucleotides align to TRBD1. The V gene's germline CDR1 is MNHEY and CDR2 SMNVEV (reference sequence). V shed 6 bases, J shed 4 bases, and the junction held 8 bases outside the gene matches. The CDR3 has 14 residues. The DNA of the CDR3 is TGTGCCAGCAGAAAAGGAGGGGGCCCCACTGAAGCTTTCTTT. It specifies CASRKGGGPTEAFF.

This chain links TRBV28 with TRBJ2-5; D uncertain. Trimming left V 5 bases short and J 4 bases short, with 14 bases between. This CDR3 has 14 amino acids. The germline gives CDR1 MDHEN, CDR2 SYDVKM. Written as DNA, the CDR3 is TGTGCCAGCAGTCGGTCTAGATCCGTAGAGACCCAGTACTTC. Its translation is CASSRSRSVETQYF.